Given below is one TCR beta chain in context. This sample is part of a study of blood T cell repertoires in COVID-19. Study in general: Italy, Spain and the United States were the sources of the convalescent and acute COVID-19 samples.

The CDR3 totals 15 residues. Germline V gene lookup returns CDR1 LNHDA and CDR2 SQIVND (reference sequence). V lost 3 bases to trimming and J lost 4 bases; unmatched junction nucleotides: 2. Per the original methods: Amplified reference gene primers provided the basis for estimating nucleated cell counts. Libraries were prepared by immunoSEQ multiplex PCR; TCRdb keeps only in-frame clonotypes and omits some of them. V, J and clone size are taken as reported in that table, and D and trimming were inferred from the DNA itself. The data contain roughly 200,000 clones, about nine tenths of them seen just once; the ten biggest clones take up approximately 5.9%.

V is TRBV19 and J is TRBJ2-1; 11 bases agree with TRBD2. This clonotype was sampled from an elderly man with acute or convalescent COVID-19. Specimen: peripheral blood. CDR3 sequence: CASSMTSGEYNEQFF. The CDR3 region has the DNA TGTGCCAGTAGTATGACTAGCGGGGAGTACAATGAGCAGTTCTTC. The variable domain in full, completed from reference TRBV19 and TRBJ2-1, reads DGGITQSPKYLFRKEGQNVTLSCEQNLNHDAMYWYRQDPGQGLRLIYYSQIVNDFQKGDIAEGYSVSREKKESFPLTVTSAQKNPTAFYLCASSMTSGEYNEQFFGPGTRLTVL.